Sequencing of this T cell receptor beta chain was carried out in a study of CD8 T cells in ankylosing spondylitis (dated by TCRdb to about 2017). Regarding the research as a whole: T cell receptor beta repertoires were profiled in healthy donors and ankylosing spondylitis patients so that disease-linked TCR variants could be found. Peripheral blood was sampled, and synovial fluid was additionally collected from ankylosing spondylitis patients. The full study cohort comprised approximately 23 ankylosing spondylitis patients and 85 to 120 healthy donors. Here is what the overall study found, with its caveats: Some TCR beta motif variants had previously been reported in synovial fluid and blood of reactive arthritis patients, which suggested common disease-initiation mechanisms. A CD8+ phenotype was shown by the disease-linked clones, which were found at relatively low frequencies in peripheral blood. Blood from ankylosing spondylitis patients appeared to be characterized by a TCR beta motif made up of under 10 highly homologous amino acid variants. The disease-linked clones were reported to be significantly enriched in matched synovial fluid samples from ankylosing spondylitis patients.

On this clonotype itself: No antigen is known for it. Base qualities were left out, and no much larger clone turns up one base away.

From a lookup of the germline V gene, CDR1 and CDR2 are SGHTA and FQGNSA. The junction shows trimming of 0 bases on V and 6 bases on J, plus 6 bases between the germline ends. The CDR3 goes from the cysteine to the phenylalanine over 13 residues. Only CDR3 DNA is held: 39 bases, read in frame from base 1. The sequencer was an Illumina HiSeq 2500. Quantitative 5'-RACE with molecular barcodes was used to prepare TCR beta libraries. Regarding the original processing steps: A new computational method, built on a probabilistic model of VDJ rearrangement, was used to identify disease-linked TCR variants. Using fastp at Q25 and MiXCR, TCRdb reprocessed the public reads and kept productive beta chains. All rows with the same CDR3 protein become a single entry with the most common DNA and genes. For this entry, the V and J calls and clone size follow TCRdb and not the study's own pipeline. This sample has 200,000 to 300,000 distinct CDR3 sequences in its table, and 8% to 9% of those were observed once. The ten largest clones add up to around 4.4% of the sample.

Input material: blood, either unsorted or a sorted T cell fraction (not recorded which). The TCR was taken from a female donor with ankylosing spondylitis or in good health (not recorded which). The rearrangement joined TRBV7-2 to TRBJ2-1, with the D gene not clear enough to name. In nucleotide form, the sequence is TGTGCCAGCAGCTTAGCGATGGGCAATGAGCAGTTCTTC. The encoded protein is CASSLAMGNEQFF. Reference TRBV7-2 and TRBJ2-1 genes cover what lies past the CDR3, so the full variable domain is GAGVSQSPSNKVTEKGKDVELRCDPISGHTALYWYRQSLGQGLEFLIYFQGNSAPDKSGLPSDRFSAERTGGSVSTLTIQRTQQEDSAVYLCASSLAMGNEQFFGPGTRLTVL.